The 14 T cell receptor beta chains reported below all come from one sample, sequenced in a study of shared clonotypes between healthy human individuals. Naive CD8 cells were CD45RO-negative, positively selected for CCR7, excluding terminally differentiated effector memory CD45RA+ cells. Generated by immunoSEQ multiplex PCR, the TCRdb table keeps only in-frame clones and is missing some. The repertoire consists of around 600,000 clones, with 90% to 95% occurring once and the leading ten covering about 0.11%. The source material was naive CD8+ T cells sorted from blood. Receptor source: a woman aged 30 to 39 in good health.

The chain links TRBV6-4 to TRBJ2-1; tentative D call: TRBD2 (6 bases). Germline-derived CDR1 and CDR2 are MRHNA and SNTAGT. The CDR3 totals 14 residues. V dropped 2 bases and J dropped 5 bases, with 10 bases sitting between them. CDR3 nucleotide sequence: TGTGCCAGCAGTGACACACTAGCTAACAATGAGCAGTTCTTC. Encoded protein: CASSDTLANNEQFF.

The CDR3 here is CASSPGQGTTDTQYF. The DNA of the CDR3 is TGTGCCAGCAGCCCAGGACAGGGGACAACAGATACGCAGTATTTT. V gene TRBV13 combines with J gene TRBJ2-3; 9 bases are a match to TRBD1. The CDR3 contains 15 residues. V trimming: 5 bases; J trimming: 3 bases; junction bases outside the gene matches: 6. Germline loops: CDR1 PRHDT, CDR2 FYEKMQ (reference sequence).

This clone was recorded only once. CDR3: CASSTGVSPNQPQHF. CDR3 nucleotides: TGCGCCAGCAGTACAGGGGTCTCACCCAATCAGCCCCAGCATTTT. The V call is TRBV10-2, the J call TRBJ1-5, with TRBD1 identical over 7 bases. J gave up 3 bases and V 5 bases, and 7 bases lay outside the gene matches. This CDR3 has 15 residues. Per germline, CDR1 WSHSY and CDR2 SAAADI.

This chain joins TRBV5-1 and TRBJ2-1; 9 bases match TRBD1. The length of the CDR3 is 15 residues. J was trimmed by 8 bases and V by 1 base; bases with no gene match: 7. CDR1 is SGHRS, CDR2 YFSETQ, per germline. The CDR3 DNA reads as TGCGCCAGCAGCTTGTCTACAGGGGGCGCGGATGAGCAGTTCTTC. Protein sequence: CASSLSTGGADEQFF.

This clone was picked up one time. This chain links TRBV29-1 with TRBJ2-7; D is uncertain. The V gene lost 3 bases and the J gene lost 0 bases, with 6 bases spanning the gap. Germline V gene lookup returns CDR1 SQVTM and CDR2 ANQGSEA. The CDR3 length is 12 residues. The CDR3 spells CSVEVSSYEQYF. The CDR3, as DNA: TGCAGCGTTGAGGTCAGCTCCTACGAGCAGTACTTC.

The rearrangement links TRBV28 to TRBJ2-3, with TRBD2 matching over 11 bases. V trimming: 6 bases; J trimming: 1 base; junction bases outside the gene matches: 3. From germline, CDR1 is MDHEN and CDR2 SYDVKM. CDR3 length: 15 amino acids. The CDR3 nucleotides read TGTGCCAGCAGGACTAGCGGGACTGGCACAGATACGCAGTATTTT. This translates into CASRTSGTGTDTQYF.

The V and J genes are TRBV4-1 and TRBJ2-7; 8 bases are a match to TRBD2. Germline V gives CDR1 MGHRA, CDR2 YSYEKL. There are 16 residues in the CDR3. Trimming cost V 3 bases and J 6 bases; bases outside gene matches: 13. The CDR3 sequence is CASSQLGRVGGGEQYF. CDR3 sequence (DNA): TGCGCCAGCAGCCAGCTTGGGCGCGTCGGGGGGGGCGAGCAGTACTTC.

The rearrangement uses TRBV13 and TRBJ2-7; D is tentatively TRBD1 or TRBD2 (5 bases each). Germline loops: CDR1 PRHDT, CDR2 FYEKMQ (reference sequence). The V and J ends lost 8 bases and 3 bases respectively, with 17 bases between them. The CDR3 consists of 14 residues. The CDR3 is CASAYGTHSYEQYF. CDR3 bases: TGTGCCAGCGCCTACGGGACGCACAGCTACGAGCAGTACTTC.

This chain joins TRBV5-6 and TRBJ2-1, with D perhaps matching TRBD2 (5 bases). Trimming took 0 bases from V and 15 from J, leaving 13 bases between them. The germline V gene encodes CDR1 SGHDT and CDR2 YYEEEE. The CDR3 is made up of 12 amino acids. The CDR3: CASSLGASSRFF. The CDR3 DNA follows: TGTGCCAGCAGCTTGGGGGCTAGCAGTAGGTTCTTC.

V and J are TRBV4-1 and TRBJ2-3; D is undetermined. This CDR3 is 15 amino acids long. The V end was cut by 1 base, the J end by 6 bases, with 14 bases between. Germline assignment: CDR1 MGHRA and CDR2 YSYEKL. The CDR3 region is CASSQGAHIPDTQYF. DNA of the CDR3: TGCGCCAGCAGCCAAGGCGCGCATATCCCTGATACGCAGTATTTT.

This chain joins TRBV7-8 and TRBJ2-3; 8 bases agree with TRBD2. Germline lookup yields CDR1 SGHVS and CDR2 FQNEAQ. J was trimmed by 5 bases and V by 8 bases; bases with no gene match: 9. This CDR3 is 14 amino acids long. The CDR3 reads CASQRELGGDTQYF. The DNA of the CDR3 is TGTGCCAGCCAGCGGGAGCTAGGCGGAGATACGCAGTATTTT.

The chain recombines TRBV5-1 with TRBJ2-1; 9 nucleotides line up with TRBD2. The germline V gene encodes CDR1 SGHRS and CDR2 YFSETQ. J was trimmed by 3 bases and V by 4 bases; bases with no gene match: 5. The CDR3 totals 15 residues. The CDR3 DNA follows: TGCGCCAGCAGCCCTTTTAGCGGGAGCTACAATGAGCAGTTCTTC. Its protein is CASSPFSGSYNEQFF.

The rearrangement links TRBV6-5 to TRBJ1-1; D remains ambiguous. The germline V gene encodes CDR1 MNHEY and CDR2 SVGAGI. The CDR3 loop spans 15 amino acids. Between the trimmed V and J ends, which lost 5 bases and 0 bases, there was a span of 13 bases. CDR3 protein: CASSTPNSMNTEAFF. CDR3 nucleotide sequence: TGTGCCAGCAGTACGCCCAACAGCATGAACACTGAAGCTTTCTTT.

The V gene is TRBV28, the J gene TRBJ2-3; D is uncertain. Germline CDR1 MDHEN, CDR2 SYDVKM. CDR3 length: 16 amino acids. The ends were cut back, 3 bases at V and 1 base at J, with 14 bases in the middle. CDR3 bases: TGTGCCAGCAGTTTTCCAAGCCTCCTAGGCACAGATACGCAGTATTTT. It is translated as CASSFPSLLGTDTQYF.